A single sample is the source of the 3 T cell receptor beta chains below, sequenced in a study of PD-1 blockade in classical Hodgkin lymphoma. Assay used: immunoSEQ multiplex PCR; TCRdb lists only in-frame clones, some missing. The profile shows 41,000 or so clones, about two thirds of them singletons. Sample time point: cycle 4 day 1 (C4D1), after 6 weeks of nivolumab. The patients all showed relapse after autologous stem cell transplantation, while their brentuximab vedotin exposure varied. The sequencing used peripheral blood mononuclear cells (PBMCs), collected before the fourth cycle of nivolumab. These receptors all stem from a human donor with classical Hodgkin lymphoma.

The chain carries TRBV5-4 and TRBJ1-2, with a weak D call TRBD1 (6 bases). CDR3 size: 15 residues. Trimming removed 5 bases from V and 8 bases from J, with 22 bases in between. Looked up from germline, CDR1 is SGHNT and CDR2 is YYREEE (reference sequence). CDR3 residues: CASSFGREGGEGYTF. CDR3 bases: TGTGCCAGCAGTTTTGGAAGGGAAGGGGGTGAGGGCTACACCTTC.

This CDR3 is CASSLGPLNTEAFF. The CDR3 DNA reads TGTGCCAGCAGCTTAGGGCCATTGAACACTGAAGCTTTCTTT. The chain employs TRBV7-6 and TRBJ1-1; no definite D call. The CDR3 loop spans 14 amino acids. Germline V gene data show CDR1 as SGHVS and CDR2 as FNYEAQ. Trimming took 1 base from V and 0 from J, leaving 6 bases between them.

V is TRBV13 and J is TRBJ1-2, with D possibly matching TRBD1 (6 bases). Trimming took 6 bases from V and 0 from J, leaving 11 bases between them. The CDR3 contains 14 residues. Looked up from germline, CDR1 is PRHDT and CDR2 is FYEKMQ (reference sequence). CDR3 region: CASSSDRSNYGYTF. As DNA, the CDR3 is TGTGCCAGCAGTTCCGACAGGTCTAACTATGGCTACACCTTC.